This TCR beta chain was sequenced during a study of CD8 T cells in ankylosing spondylitis. This clonotype occurred many times. As yet, its antigen is unknown. Each TCR beta library was made by quantitative 5'-RACE that incorporated molecular barcodes. TCRdb itself ran the 5' RACE reads through MiXCR, one entry per CDR3 protein. The sample includes some 150,000 distinct CDR3 sequences, 9.5% to 12% of them seen just once. Germline V gene sequence: CDR1 MDHEN, CDR2 SYDVKM. V was clipped by 8 bases and J by 3 bases; unmatched bases: 4. The CDR3 consists of 14 residues. Study observations and caveats: Reportedly, matched ankylosing spondylitis synovial fluid was significantly enriched for disease-linked clones. Clones that were linked to disease were CD8+ and were relatively rare in peripheral blood.

The TCR comes from a female donor with ankylosing spondylitis or in good health (not recorded which). The J gene is TRBJ2-1, the V gene TRBV28, with TRBD2 matching over 10 bases. The sample comprised blood, either unsorted or a sorted T cell fraction (not recorded which). The DNA of the CDR3 is TGTGCCAGCGAAAGCGGGGGGGGCTACAATGAGCAGTTCTTC. Its protein is CASESGGGYNEQFF.